These T cell receptor beta chains were read from a single sample in a study of blood T cell repertoires in COVID-19. Assay used: immunoSEQ multiplex PCR; TCRdb lists only in-frame clones, some missing. The sample consists of about 50,000 clones, roughly 88% of them appearing once. The sequenced sample consisted of peripheral blood. These receptor sequences come from a human donor in a cohort sampled during active COVID-19. The donor label of this sample is uncertain. CDR3s include the opening cysteine and the closing phenylalanine or tryptophan. A D gene is named only where the DNA matches it firmly. Expanded clones are given a class, and other clones once, few, many or no size at all.

V gene: TRBV12-3/TRBV12-4; J gene: TRBJ2-7; clone size: .; D gene: .; CDR3 DNA: TGTGCCAGCAGTTTAGGCAGGGCCTACGAGCAGTACTTC; CDR3 protein: CASSLGRAYEQYF
V gene: TRBV12-3/TRBV12-4; J gene: TRBJ2-7; clone size: .; D gene: .; CDR3 DNA: TGTGCCAGCAGCCCAGGGGCAGGCCACGAGCAGTACTTC; CDR3 protein: CASSPGAGHEQYF
V gene: TRBV3-1/TRBV3-2; J gene: TRBJ2-3; clone size: .; D gene: .; CDR3 DNA: TGTGCCAGCAGCCAAGATAGGCTAGCGAGGGATACGCAGTATTTT; CDR3 protein: CASSQDRLARDTQYF
V gene: TRBV7-9; J gene: TRBJ2-5; clone size: .; D gene: .; CDR3 DNA: TGTGCCAGCAGCTCAGGCGCCGGTCTAGGGGGAGAGACCCAGTACTTC; CDR3 protein: CASSSGAGLGGETQYF
V gene: TRBV6-5; J gene: TRBJ2-7; clone size: .; D gene: TRBD2; CDR3 DNA: TGTGCCAGCAGCTACGGGGGGGTCTACGAGCAGTACTTC; CDR3 protein: CASSYGGVYEQYF
V gene: TRBV5-4; J gene: TRBJ1-2; clone size: .; D gene: TRBD1; CDR3 DNA: TGTGCCAGCAGCCCGGGACAGGGGTATGGCTACACCTTC; CDR3 protein: CASSPGQGYGYTF
V gene: TRBV1; J gene: TRBJ1-3; clone size: .; D gene: .; CDR3 DNA: TGCACCAGCAGCCAAGACTGGGGCCCCTCTGGAAACACCATATATTTT; CDR3 protein: CTSSQDWGPSGNTIYF
V gene: TRBV9; J gene: TRBJ2-4; clone size: .; D gene: TRBD2; CDR3 DNA: TGTGCCAGCAGCACGCTTAGCGGGGGCGGAGCCAAAAACATTCAGTACTTC; CDR3 protein: CASSTLSGGGAKNIQYF
V gene: TRBV5-1; J gene: TRBJ2-5; clone size: .; D gene: TRBD1; CDR3 DNA: TGCGCCAGCAGCCCCCCCGGGACAGAAAATAGGGCCCAGTACTTC; CDR3 protein: CASSPPGTENRAQYF
V gene: TRBV10-3; J gene: TRBJ1-3; clone size: many; D gene: .; CDR3 DNA: TGTGCCATCAGCTTGGAGGCGTCTGGAAACACCATATATTTT; CDR3 protein: CAISLEASGNTIYF
V gene: TRBV7-2; J gene: TRBJ1-2; clone size: .; D gene: TRBD1; CDR3 DNA: TGTGCCAGCAGCTTCGGGTCAGGGGGAACGGGATATGGCTACACCTTC; CDR3 protein: CASSFGSGGTGYGYTF
V gene: TRBV3-1/TRBV3-2; J gene: TRBJ2-7; clone size: .; D gene: TRBD2; CDR3 DNA: TGTGCCAGCAGCCCGGGAGGGGGCGAGCAGTACTTC; CDR3 protein: CASSPGGGEQYF
V gene: TRBV7-8; J gene: TRBJ1-2; clone size: .; D gene: .; CDR3 DNA: TGTGCCAGCAGCTTAGACAGTATTAACTATGGCTACACCTTC; CDR3 protein: CASSLDSINYGYTF